These 20 T cell receptor beta chains were sequenced from one sample in a study of blood T cell repertoires in COVID-19. Here immunoSEQ multiplex PCR was the method, and the copy in TCRdb shows in-frame clones only, minus some. The repertoire has 300,000 to 450,000 clones, more than 70% of them found once; the top ten carry approximately 3%. The specimen was peripheral blood. These receptor sequences come from a woman in her 30s with COVID-19, enrolled during active disease.

The rearrangement uses TRBV19 and TRBJ1-2, with D possibly being TRBD1 (6 bases). The CDR3 has 15 amino acids. Germline V gene lookup returns CDR1 LNHDA and CDR2 SQIVND (reference sequence). Trimming left V 6 bases short and J 2 bases short, with 16 bases between. CDR3 nucleotides: TGTGCCAGTAGAGAAGGGGGAGCCGCGAACTATGGCTACACCTTC. Translating gives CASREGGAANYGYTF.

This clone was found a few times. The chain employs TRBV6-6 and TRBJ2-1; D may be TRBD2 (7 bases). The CDR3 consists of 14 residues. V shed 4 bases and J shed 5 bases, with 12 bases lying between them. CDR1 MNHNY and CDR2 SVGAGI come from the germline V gene (reference sequence). CDR3 sequence (DNA): TGTGCCAGCAGTTGGGCGGGGGCTAACAATGAGCAGTTCTTC. Translation: CASSWAGANNEQFF.

In this sample, this clone turned up once. V and J are TRBV18 and TRBJ1-2, with D unresolved. This CDR3 contains 13 residues. The V end was cut by 4 bases, the J end by 6 bases, with 12 bases between. CDR1 KGHSH and CDR2 LQKENI come from the germline V gene. The CDR3 coding sequence is TGTGCCAGCTCACGCAACTTGCGGGATGGCTACACCTTC. This codes for CASSRNLRDGYTF.

V usage is TRBV6-4 and J usage is TRBJ2-3, with 8 bases identical to TRBD1. The CDR3 consists of 16 residues. Trimming took 3 bases from V and 1 from J; bases not matched to a gene: 6. The germline CDR1 and CDR2 sequences are MRHNA and SNTAGT. The CDR3, as DNA: TGTGCCAGCAGTGAGCTTCCGACAGGGGGCACAGATACGCAGTATTTT. Translation: CASSELPTGGTDTQYF.

This clone has more than one count but fewer than ten. This sequence joins TRBV7-2 and TRBJ1-1; TRBD1 matches at 7 bases. The CDR3 extends over 15 amino acids. Germline trimming cut 6 bases from V and 1 base from J; bases unmatched to any gene: 8. Per the germline V gene, CDR1 is SGHTA and CDR2 is FQGNSA. As DNA, the CDR3 is TGTGCCAGCAGAAACCCGGACAGGAGGAACACTGAAGCTTTCTTT. Protein product: CASRNPDRRNTEAFF.

In its sample, this clone was seen once. The rearrangement links TRBV4-1 to TRBJ2-1; 12 bases match TRBD2. The CDR3 loop spans 16 amino acids. Germline V CDR1 and CDR2: MGHRA, YSYEKL. J lost 8 bases, V lost 1 base, and 6 bases had no gene match. The CDR3 loop reads CASSQGASGGAHEQFF. In nucleotides, the CDR3 is TGCGCCAGCAGCCAAGGCGCTAGCGGGGGGGCCCATGAGCAGTTCTTC.

J is TRBJ2-3 and V is TRBV5-8; D possibly corresponds to TRBD2 (5 bases). The CDR3 totals 16 residues. The germline V gene encodes CDR1 SGHTS and CDR2 YDEGEE. The germline V and J ends were trimmed by 0 bases and 1 base, with 12 bases remaining between them. CDR3 in amino acids: CASSLAGFLGTDTQYF. The CDR3 DNA reads as TGTGCCAGCAGCTTGGCGGGGTTCCTTGGCACAGATACGCAGTATTTT.

This clone was counted a single time. The gene calls are TRBV5-4 and TRBJ2-2; TRBD1 aligns across 10 bases. The CDR3 consists of 16 residues. Germline V gene sequence: CDR1 SGHNT, CDR2 YYREEE (reference sequence). Trimming removed 4 bases from V and 0 bases from J; junction bases left unmatched: 3. CDR3 in DNA: TGTGCCAGCAGCCTAGGGACAGGGGCGAACACCGGGGAGCTGTTTTTT. This sequence encodes CASSLGTGANTGELFF.

The gene calls are TRBV9 and TRBJ1-2; D is perhaps TRBD1 (6 bases). The germline V and J ends were trimmed by 4 bases and 1 base, with 11 bases remaining between them. This CDR3 spans 14 amino acids. Looked up from germline, CDR1 is SGDLS and CDR2 is YYNGEE. This chain's CDR3 is CASSPQDSNYGYTF. The DNA of the CDR3 is TGTGCCAGCAGCCCCCAGGACAGTAACTATGGCTACACCTTC.

This sequence joins TRBV15 and TRBJ1-4; D uncertain. This CDR3 has 12 residues. Germline values: CDR1 LNHNV, CDR2 YYDKDF (reference sequence). Trimming took 6 bases from V and 8 from J, leaving 10 bases between them. The CDR3 protein is CATRAGGEKLFF. The CDR3 DNA sequence: TGTGCCACCAGGGCAGGAGGGGAAAAACTGTTTTTT. Filled out from reference TRBV15 and TRBJ1-4, the complete variable domain reads DAMVIQNPRYQVTQFGKPVTLSCSQTLNHNVMYWYQQKSSQAPKLLFHYYDKDFNNEADTPDNFQSRRPNTSFCFLDIRSPGLGDTAMYLCATRAGGEKLFFGSGTQLSVL.

This sequence joins TRBV10-3 and TRBJ1-1; a weak D match, TRBD1 (5 bases). CDR3 length: 12 residues. CDR1 is ENHRY and CDR2 is SYGVKD in the germline V gene. The V and J ends lost 0 bases and 11 bases respectively, with 10 bases between them. CDR3 protein: CAISESAEGAFF. CDR3 coding DNA: TGTGCCATCAGTGAGTCCGCGGAGGGGGCTTTCTTT.

The rearrangement links TRBV28 to TRBJ1-2; no definite D call. Germline CDR1 and CDR2: MDHEN and SYDVKM. There are 13 residues in the CDR3. V lost 2 bases and J lost 6, with 10 bases in between. CDR3 nucleotide sequence: TGTGCCAGCAGTTTACCCCCCGGGAATGGCTACACCTTC. Its translation: CASSLPPGNGYTF.

This clone was seen a handful of times. V is TRBV6-5 and J is TRBJ1-1; D possibly corresponds to TRBD1 (5 bases). V shed 5 bases and J shed 5 bases, with 12 bases lying between them. CDR1 and CDR2 (germline): MNHEY, SVGAGI. The CDR3 consists of 13 residues. In DNA form, the CDR3 reads TGTGCCAGCAGTCCCCTGGGGGGAACTGAAGCTTTCTTT. Translating it yields CASSPLGGTEAFF.

The rearrangement links TRBV4-1 to TRBJ2-3; TRBD2 agrees at 8 bases. The CDR3 has 16 residues. Losses at the gene ends were 3 bases for V and 2 bases for J; bases not matched to a gene: 7. The V gene's germline CDR1 is MGHRA and CDR2 YSYEKL. In DNA, the CDR3 is TGCGCCAGCAGCCAGGTTAGCGGGACCTACACAGATACGCAGTATTTT. Translation gives CASSQVSGTYTDTQYF.

The chain is built from TRBV24-1 and TRBJ2-2; 11 bases agree with TRBD1. CDR3 length: 18 amino acids. Trimming took 0 bases from V and 1 from J; bases not matched to a gene: 3. In germline, CDR1 is KGHDR, CDR2 SFDVKD. CDR3 in amino acids: CATSDLGTGGRNTGELFF. The CDR3, as DNA: TGTGCCACCAGTGATTTGGGGACAGGGGGGCGGAACACCGGGGAGCTGTTTTTT.

V and J are TRBV3-1 (or the pseudogene TRBV3-2) and TRBJ2-4; 11 nucleotides align to TRBD2. From germline, CDR1 is LGHDT and CDR2 YNNKEL (reference sequence). CDR3 length: 16 residues. Germline trimming cut 2 bases from V and 7 bases from J; bases unmatched to any gene: 7. CDR3 DNA sequence: TGTGCCAGCAGCCAAAACATAGCGGGAGGGAGGAACATTCAGTACTTC. The encoded protein is CASSQNIAGGRNIQYF.

The gene calls are TRBV4-3 and TRBJ2-1; 9 positions agree with TRBD1. The germline V gene has CDR1 LGHNA and CDR2 YSLEER. V lost 3 bases and J lost 6; bases outside the gene matches: 3. This CDR3 is built from 14 residues. The CDR3 here is CASSQDRGPNEQFF. Here the CDR3 DNA reads TGCGCCAGCAGCCAGGACAGGGGACCCAATGAGCAGTTCTTC.

The V and J genes are TRBV18 and TRBJ1-5, with D perhaps TRBD1 (5 bases). Germline CDR1 reads KGHSH; CDR2 reads LQKENI. CDR3 length equals 13 residues. Between the trimmed V and J ends, which lost 6 bases and 5 bases, there was a span of 11 bases. The CDR3 loop reads CASSRTNDQPQHF. The DNA for the CDR3 is TGTGCCAGCTCCCGGACAAACGATCAGCCCCAGCATTTT. Filled out from reference TRBV18 and TRBJ1-5, the complete variable domain reads NAGVMQNPRHLVRRRGQEARLRCSPMKGHSHVYWYRQLPEEGLKFMVYLQKENIIDESGMPKERFSAEFPKEGPSILRIQQVVRGDSAAYFCASSRTNDQPQHFGDGTRLSIL.

This rearrangement joins TRBV19 to TRBJ1-2, with 8 bases matching TRBD1. This CDR3 is built from 13 residues. Germline V gene sequence: CDR1 LNHDA, CDR2 SQIVND (reference sequence). Trimming at V came to 5 bases and at J to 10 bases, leaving 9 bases not matched to a gene. CDR3 nucleotide sequence: TGTGCCAGTAGTGTCGACAGGGGTAGCGACTACACCTTC. Translated: CASSVDRGSDYTF.

The chain uses TRBV15 and TRBJ1-5; D remains ambiguous. Germline CDR1 LNHNV, CDR2 YYDKDF (reference sequence). The CDR3 extends over 14 amino acids. Trimming pared 5 bases from V and 2 bases from J, leaving 10 bases between. CDR3 residues: CATSRGGGNQPQHF. The CDR3 DNA sequence: TGTGCCACCAGCCGGGGAGGAGGCAATCAGCCCCAGCATTTT. Filled out from reference TRBV15 and TRBJ1-5, the complete variable domain reads DAMVIQNPRYQVTQFGKPVTLSCSQTLNHNVMYWYQQKSSQAPKLLFHYYDKDFNNEADTPDNFQSRRPNTSFCFLDIRSPGLGDTAMYLCATSRGGGNQPQHFGDGTRLSIL.